The source of this T cell receptor (beta chain) is a study of blood T cell repertoires in COVID-19. For the study at large: The samples span acute and convalescent COVID-19 from the United States, Italy and Spain. The analysed material was cDNA or gDNA that came from T cells, B-cell-depleted T cells, or PBMCs.

Cohorts were determined from participant-reported clinical history. Symptom resolution, clearance, or two negative PCRs marked donors in Cohort 3 as recovered. The V gene end was trimmed by 3 bases and the J gene end by 1 base; junction bases not matched to a gene: 2. This CDR3 comprises 15 residues. Looked up from germline, CDR1 is SEHNR and CDR2 is FQNEAQ (reference sequence). The method was immunoSEQ multiplex PCR; TCRdb's version includes in-frame clones alone and lacks a portion of them. The sample holds roughly 300,000 clones; 65% to 90% are singletons and the top ten take 10%. The chain employs TRBV7-9 and TRBJ1-1, with 10 bases lining up with TRBD1. Sequenced: PBMCs or T cells enriched from blood (not recorded which). This TCR was recovered from a woman between 18 and 29 years old who had recovered from COVID-19. The CDR3 here is CASSLDRGENTEAFF. Written as DNA, the CDR3 is TGTGCCAGCAGCTTGGACAGGGGGGAGAACACTGAAGCTTTCTTT.